One sample yielded the 21 T cell receptor beta chains listed below, sequenced in a study of cytomegalovirus exposure and HLA in healthy donors. Both 60 Vbeta primers and 13 Jbeta primers went into the PCR. Clones were sequenced by immunoSEQ multiplex PCR, and TCRdb holds only the in-frame ones, with some missing. Found here are 150,000 to 200,000 clones, around 80% of them singletons; the top ten hold approximately 0.7%. The sequenced sample was PBMCs. The receptor source for this set is a woman in her 40s in good health and CMV-seronegative.

V usage is TRBV6-1 and J usage is TRBJ1-6; no definite D call. Germline V lookup: CDR1 MNHNS, CDR2 SASEGT. Trimming took 8 bases from V and 0 from J, leaving 8 bases between them. CDR3 length: 14 residues. The CDR3, as DNA: TGTGCCAGCGGGTCAGGCTCCTATAATTCACCCCTCCACTTT. It yields the protein CASGSGSYNSPLHF.

The chain couples TRBV20-1 to TRBJ1-1; 7 bases agree with TRBD1. Germline V gene lookup returns CDR1 DFQATT and CDR2 SNEGSKA (reference sequence). This CDR3 comprises 11 residues. The ends lost 6 bases at V and 11 bases at J; junction bases unmatched: 9. CDR3 loop: CSAPTGRSAFF. CDR3 nucleotides: TGCAGTGCGCCGACAGGGCGTAGCGCTTTCTTT.

The rearrangement uses TRBV2 and TRBJ1-5; TRBD1 is a possible D gene (6 bases). Trimming shortened V by 6 bases and J by 5 bases, and 14 bases separated the two germline ends. The germline V gene encodes CDR1 SNHLY and CDR2 FYNNEI. The CDR3 has 14 residues. The CDR3 reads CASRLNRADQPQHF. The DNA for the CDR3 is TGTGCCAGCAGGCTGAACAGGGCTGATCAGCCCCAGCATTTT.

This chain joins TRBV27 and TRBJ1-4, with 12 bases identical to TRBD1. The CDR3 sequence is 15 residues long. Germline assignment: CDR1 MNHEY and CDR2 SMNVEV (reference sequence). V lost 3 bases and J lost 7; bases outside the gene matches: 3. This CDR3 is CASSLGQGASEKLFF. The DNA for the CDR3 is TGTGCCAGCAGTTTGGGACAGGGGGCGAGTGAAAAACTGTTTTTT. Using reference TRBV27 and TRBJ1-4 for the parts outside the CDR3, the full variable domain is EAQVTQNPRYLITVTGKKLTVTCSQNMNHEYMSWYRQDPGLGLRQIYYSMNVEVTDKGDVPEGYKVSRKEKRNFPLILESPSPNQTSLYFCASSLGQGASEKLFFGSGTQLSVL.

The CDR3 DNA is TGCGCCAGCAGCCAAGATCAGGCTTCTGCTAGCACAGATACGCAGTATTTT. Its protein product is CASSQDQASASTDTQYF. The chain employs TRBV4-1 and TRBJ2-3, with D uncertain. The germline CDR1 and CDR2 sequences are MGHRA and YSYEKL. The CDR3 is made up of 17 amino acids. Trimming left V 0 bases short and J 0 bases short, with 13 bases between.

The chain has TRBV6-1 and TRBJ2-7, with 7 nucleotides matching TRBD1. Germline V CDR1 and CDR2: MNHNS, SASEGT. The ends lost 4 bases at V and 5 bases at J; junction bases unmatched: 5. The CDR3 length is 13 residues. In DNA form, the CDR3 reads TGTGCCAGCAGTGCCGGGACAGCGAACGAGCAGTACTTC. It is translated as CASSAGTANEQYF.

This clone has just one count. The chain uses TRBV7-4 and TRBJ2-3, with TRBD2 matching over 14 bases. Per germline, CDR1 SGHVT and CDR2 SQSDAQ. V was clipped by 2 bases and J by 3 bases; unmatched bases: 16. The CDR3 loop spans 21 amino acids. CDR3 protein: CASSLRVGLAGGRCETDTQYF. In DNA, the CDR3 is TGTGCCAGCAGCTTAAGGGTAGGACTAGCGGGGGGTCGATGTGAGACAGATACGCAGTATTTT.

The V and J genes are TRBV7-2 and TRBJ2-1; 7 bases are shared with TRBD2. The germline CDR1 and CDR2 sequences are SGHTA and FQGNSA. This CDR3 is 15 amino acids long. J lost 4 bases, V lost 3 bases, and 6 bases had no gene match. For the CDR3, the DNA is TGTGCCAGCAGCTTGACTAGCTTTGGGTACAATGAGCAGTTCTTC. The encoded protein is CASSLTSFGYNEQFF.

Remarks on this clone: Other DNA sequences in the same sample also yield this CDR3. The gene calls are TRBV5-1 and TRBJ2-7, with 11 positions matching TRBD2. The CDR3 spans 14 residues. From germline, CDR1 is SGHRS and CDR2 YFSETQ. J gave up 5 bases and V 5 bases, and 6 bases lay outside the gene matches. CDR3 residues: CASRLGTSGNEQYF. The CDR3 DNA reads as TGCGCCAGCAGACTCGGGACTAGCGGAAACGAGCAGTACTTC.

The V call is TRBV19, the J call TRBJ2-1, with 7 bases that match TRBD2. Germline V gene sequence: CDR1 LNHDA, CDR2 SQIVND (reference sequence). V dropped 6 bases and J dropped 0; count of bases not matched to a gene: 5. This CDR3 is built from 15 residues. This CDR3 reads CASSFGGSSYNEQFF. The CDR3 DNA follows: TGTGCCAGTAGCTTCGGGGGGAGCTCCTACAATGAGCAGTTCTTC.

The chain has TRBV9 and TRBJ1-1, with a possible D match to TRBD1 (6 bases). The CDR3 has 14 residues. Germline CDR1 reads SGDLS; CDR2 reads YYNGEE. Trimming stripped 5 bases from V and 1 base from J, with 12 bases between. CDR3 sequence (DNA): TGTGCCAGCAGTATCGGACAGTCGAACACTGAAGCTTTCTTT. Amino acid sequence: CASSIGQSNTEAFF.

This chain joins TRBV5-1 and TRBJ1-2; 8 nucleotides align to TRBD1. There are 15 residues in the CDR3. Trimming cost V 4 bases and J 4 bases; bases outside gene matches: 9. The germline V gene encodes CDR1 SGHRS and CDR2 YFSETQ. The CDR3 spells CASSRDRLRGYGYTF. CDR3 bases: TGCGCCAGCAGCCGGGACAGGCTCAGAGGCTATGGCTACACCTTC.

The chain combines TRBV7-3 with TRBJ2-1; D possibly corresponds to TRBD2 (5 bases). Germline lookup yields CDR1 SGHTA and CDR2 FQGTGA. The CDR3 is made up of 13 amino acids. V was cut by 8 bases and J by 4 bases, with 12 bases left in between. This CDR3 reads CASSPGGYNEQFF. DNA for the CDR3: TGTGCCAGCTCCCCGGGCGGGTACAATGAGCAGTTCTTC.

The chain links TRBV5-1 to TRBJ2-1; 7 bases are a match to TRBD2. The CDR3 spans 15 residues. With 0 bases clipped from V and 4 bases from J, the junction kept 4 bases outside the gene matches. Germline CDR1 and CDR2: SGHRS and YFSETQ. The CDR3 DNA sequence: TGCGCCAGCAGCTTGGTAGCGGGCCGATACAATGAGCAGTTCTTC. Translated: CASSLVAGRYNEQFF.

This sequence joins TRBV5-6 and TRBJ1-1; D is unresolved. From germline, CDR1 is SGHDT and CDR2 YYEEEE. This CDR3 comprises 14 residues. Between the trimmed V and J ends, which lost 3 bases and 1 base, there was a span of 10 bases. CDR3 region: CASSSLGPNTEAFF. The CDR3 region has the DNA TGTGCCAGCAGCTCACTTGGTCCGAACACTGAAGCTTTCTTT.

Here the CDR3 DNA reads TGTGCCAGCAGCCAAGACCAGACAGTAGCTGGAACCCAGTACTTC. Protein: CASSQDQTVAGTQYF. The chain combines TRBV7-9 with TRBJ2-5, with a possible D match to TRBD1 (5 bases). CDR1 and CDR2 (germline): SEHNR, FQNEAQ (reference sequence). Trimming removed 5 bases at V and 8 bases at J, with 21 bases between. The CDR3 has 15 amino acids. Filled out from reference TRBV7-9 and TRBJ2-5, the complete variable domain reads DTGVSQNPRHKITKRGQNVTFRCDPISEHNRLYWYRQTLGQGPEFLTYFQNEAQLEKSRLLSDRFSAERPKGSFSTLEIQRTEQGDSAMYLCASSQDQTVAGTQYFGPGTRLLVL.

This chain links TRBV7-9 with TRBJ1-6; 7 bases align to TRBD1. The V and J ends lost 1 base and 9 bases, in that order; junction bases with no gene match: 6. Germline CDR1 is SEHNR and CDR2 is FQNEAQ (reference sequence). The length of the CDR3 is 15 residues. DNA of the CDR3: TGTGCCAGCAGCTTAGTTCTAGCAGGGGGTTCACCCCTCCACTTT. Translation: CASSLVLAGGSPLHF.

The genes are TRBV7-9 and TRBJ2-1; possible D gene TRBD1, 5 bases. Germline loops: CDR1 SEHNR, CDR2 FQNEAQ (reference sequence). Trimming cost V 3 bases and J 9 bases, with 9 bases left between them. This CDR3 contains 12 residues. CDR3 region: CASSFRVGEQFF. In DNA, the CDR3 is TGTGCCAGCAGCTTCAGGGTCGGTGAGCAGTTCTTC. The full variable domain, in which reference TRBV7-9 and TRBJ2-1 provide the parts outside the CDR3, is DTGVSQNPRHKITKRGQNVTFRCDPISEHNRLYWYRQTLGQGPEFLTYFQNEAQLEKSRLLSDRFSAERPKGSFSTLEIQRTEQGDSAMYLCASSFRVGEQFFGPGTRLTVL.

The gene calls are TRBV4-1 and TRBJ2-5; no clear D gene. This CDR3 is built from 13 residues. CDR1 and CDR2 from the germline V gene are MGHRA and YSYEKL. Trimming cost V 1 base and J 2 bases, with 5 bases left between them. The CDR3 sequence is CASSQVQQETQYF. The CDR3 nucleotides read TGCGCCAGCAGCCAAGTACAGCAAGAGACCCAGTACTTC.

This clone has only one observation. The junction differs from germline at one of its ends, possibly a read error. The chain couples TRBV7-7 to TRBJ2-2; D is possibly TRBD2 (6 bases). This CDR3 has 14 residues. Germline loops: CDR1 SSHAT, CDR2 FNYEAQ (reference sequence). The CDR3 region is CASSINSGTGELFF. CDR3 coding DNA: TGTGCTAGCAGCATAAATAGCGGCACCGGGGAGCTGTTTTTT.

The rearrangement uses TRBV18 and TRBJ2-2, with D perhaps TRBD2 (5 bases). Trimming cost V 3 bases and J 3 bases, with 14 bases left between them. Germline lookup yields CDR1 KGHSH and CDR2 LQKENI. CDR3 size: 16 residues. CDR3 in amino acids: CASSPEASIHTGELFF. Here the CDR3 DNA reads TGTGCCAGCTCACCGGAGGCTTCGATTCACACCGGGGAGCTGTTTTTT.